The present T cell receptor (beta chain) was sequenced within a study of beta chain features in type 1 diabetes. Notes on the study in general: Among type 1 diabetes patients, VDJ junctions had fewer insertions and more deletions. When Type 1 diabetes patients were examined, their TCRB CDR3s proved moderately but significantly shorter in all four CD4+ subsets.

CD4+ naive, central memory, regulatory and stem cell-like memory subsets were isolated by sorting on CD45RO/CCR7/CD25/CD127/CD95/CD27. This clone was counted only a few times. What it binds is not known. Deletions cut 4 bases from V and 5 bases from J, with 18 bases between. CDR1 and CDR2 from the germline V gene are MGHRA and YSYEKL. CDR3 length equals 15 residues. Sequenced material consisted of expressed TCRB transcripts (all of the isolated RNA was reverse transcribed). Using immunoSEQ multiplex PCR, the repertoire was profiled, and TCRdb retains in-frame clones only, with some absent. Here the sample spans roughly 700,000 clones, about an eighth being singletons.

This clonotype originated in a man between 18 and 35 years old with type 1 diabetes. This chain uses TRBV4-1 with TRBJ2-7, with D tentatively TRBD1 (7 bases). Sequencing used naive CD4+ T cells from blood. The chain's CDR3 is CASSPNQGGPDEQYF. DNA of the CDR3: TGCGCCAGCAGCCCCAACCAGGGGGGCCCGGACGAGCAGTACTTC.